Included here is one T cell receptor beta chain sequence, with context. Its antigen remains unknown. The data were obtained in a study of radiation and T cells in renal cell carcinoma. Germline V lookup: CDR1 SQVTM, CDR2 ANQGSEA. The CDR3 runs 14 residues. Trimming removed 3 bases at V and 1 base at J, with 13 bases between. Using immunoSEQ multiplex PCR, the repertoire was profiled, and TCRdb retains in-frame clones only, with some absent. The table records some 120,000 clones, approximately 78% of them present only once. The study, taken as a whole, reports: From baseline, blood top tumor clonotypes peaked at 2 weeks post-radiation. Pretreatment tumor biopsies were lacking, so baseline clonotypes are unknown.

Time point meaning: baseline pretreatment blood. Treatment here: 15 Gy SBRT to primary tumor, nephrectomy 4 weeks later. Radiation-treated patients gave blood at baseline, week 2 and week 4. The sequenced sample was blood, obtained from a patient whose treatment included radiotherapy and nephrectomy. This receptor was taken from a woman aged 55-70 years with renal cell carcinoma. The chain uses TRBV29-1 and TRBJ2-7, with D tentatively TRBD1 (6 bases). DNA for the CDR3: TGCAGCGTTGACGTGGGGGCCGGGTCCTACGAGCAGTACTTC. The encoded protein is CSVDVGAGSYEQYF.